Here is one T cell receptor (beta chain) with its context. Its antigen is unidentified. This entry belongs to a study of blood T cells in healthy people across ages. Study conclusions and caveats: Among long-lived donors, naive CD4+ cells were more numerous and diversity higher than in aged donors.

Donors ranged from about 6 to 90 years old and were healthy Caucasians in Russia. Germline V gene sequence: CDR1 SEHNR, CDR2 FQNEAQ (reference sequence). This CDR3 is built from 12 residues. Trimming cost V 5 bases and J 10 bases, with 14 bases left between them. Using a J-beta primer mix together with a sample-barcoded 5' primer, a second PCR was run for 7 to 11 cycles. In TCRdb, the 5' RACE reads were re-called with MiXCR into one record per CDR3 protein. Found here are fewer than 900,000 distinct CDR3 sequences, roughly 44% of them singletons; the top ten hold about 20%. This chain links TRBV7-9 with TRBJ1-1; possible D gene TRBD1, 5 bases. The source of this sequence is a woman aged 55 to 70 in good health. The specimen sequenced was blood. The CDR3 here is CASSPDGGAAFF. The CDR3 nucleotides read TGTGCCAGCAGCCCCGATGGAGGGGCAGCTTTCTTT.